This T cell receptor (beta chain) is from a study of cytomegalovirus exposure and HLA in healthy donors. Broader study findings: Specificity for CMV antigens was confirmed in vitro for a few of the CMV-associated chains. Reportedly, TCR beta sequences accurately predicted HLA-A and HLA-B alleles in most subjects. In the analysis, some V segments, TRBV6-2 and TRBV6-3 included, were excluded as indistinguishable.

The CDR3 consists of 15 residues. Germline V lookup: CDR1 LNHDA, CDR2 SQIVND (reference sequence). V lost 1 base and J 6 bases, leaving 16 bases between the germline ends. Points on this clone: Its antigen is undetermined.

Amplification used 60 Vbeta primers and 13 Jbeta primers. Clones were sequenced by immunoSEQ multiplex PCR, and TCRdb holds only the in-frame ones, with some missing. This sample's table reports 50,000 or so clones. Sequencing was done on a sample of PBMCs. The sequence derives from a woman aged 18 to 35 in good health and CMV-seronegative. V gene TRBV19 combines with J gene TRBJ2-7; D is uncertain. CDR3 amino acids: CASSIGGQATREQYF. CDR3 sequence (DNA): TGTGCCAGTAGTATAGGTGGGCAGGCAACCCGCGAGCAGTACTTC.